The 5 T cell receptor beta chains given below trace back to one sample, sequenced in a study of shared clonotypes between healthy human individuals. Sequencing used immunoSEQ multiplex PCR; TCRdb keeps in-frame clones, though not all of them. Of approximately 1,500,000 clones in the sample, approximately 98% are singletons; the top ten hold around 0.47%. Specimen: naive CD4+ T cells sorted from blood. Subset: CD45RA+ positively selected. All receptors come from a man aged 25-45 years in good health.

V is TRBV21-1 and J is TRBJ2-3. TRBV21-1 is a pseudogene locus. The CDR3 extends over 17 amino acids. The CDR3 region is CASSKAPEDGVSDTQYF. The CDR3 DNA reads TGTGCCAGCAGCAAAGCGCCAGAAGATGGGGTTTCAGATACGCAGTATTTT.

The chain links TRBV27 to TRBJ2-7, with TRBD2 matching over 8 bases. The trim removed 5 bases at V and 2 bases at J, leaving 11 bases unmatched. The CDR3 consists of 16 residues. Germline V lookup: CDR1 MNHEY, CDR2 SMNVEV (reference sequence). CDR3 residues: CASSLITGTRAYEQYF. DNA of the CDR3: TGTGCCAGCAGTCTAATCACCGGGACTAGGGCCTACGAGCAGTACTTC.

The chain carries TRBV19 and TRBJ1-5; no definite D call. V was trimmed by 3 bases and J by 5 bases, leaving 17 bases between them. The germline CDR1 and CDR2 sequences are LNHDA and SQIVND (reference sequence). The CDR3 consists of 16 residues. The DNA for the CDR3 is TGTGCCAGTAGTATCAGAGGGCAGAGAGTCCATCAGCCCCAGCATTTT. Amino acids: CASSIRGQRVHQPQHF.

V and J are TRBV10-3 and TRBJ2-5; 8 bases are shared with TRBD1. In germline, CDR1 is ENHRY, CDR2 SYGVKD. The length of the CDR3 is 15 residues. Trimming removed 4 bases from V and 5 bases from J; junction bases left unmatched: 9. The CDR3 DNA follows: TGTGCCATCAGTGTTTTGGCAGGGGGCGCGGAGACCCAGTACTTC. Residues: CAISVLAGGAETQYF.

This clone was observed a single time. Other DNA sequences from this sample encode an identical CDR3 as well. The chain combines TRBV20-1 with TRBJ1-1; no definite D call. CDR3 length equals 9 residues. CDR1 is DFQATT and CDR2 is SNEGSKA in the germline V gene (reference sequence). The V end lost 3 bases, the J end lost 10 bases, and 6 bases lay between the germline ends. The CDR3 loop is CSARSGAFF. CDR3 in DNA: TGCAGTGCTAGGAGCGGAGCTTTCTTT.